Following are 18 T cell receptor beta chains from one sample sequenced in a study of neurological immune-mediated disorders. TCRdb reprocessed the 5' RACE reads with MiXCR, giving one entry per CDR3 protein. The sample has fewer than 40,000 distinct CDR3 sequences; around 6% are singletons. Sample: CD4+ T cells from blood. The source is a woman in her forties or fifties in good health.

At least ten counts were recorded for this clonotype. The genes are TRBV3-1 and TRBJ2-7; 10 nucleotides align to TRBD1. Germline values: CDR1 LGHDT, CDR2 YNNKEL (reference sequence). V lost 4 bases and J lost 7; bases outside the gene matches: 4. CDR3 length: 13 amino acids. DNA for the CDR3: TGTGCCAGCAGCCTCAGGACAGGGGGTGAGCAGTACTTC. Translating gives CASSLRTGGEQYF.

The table lists this clonotype with many counts. This sequence joins TRBV14 and TRBJ1-1; D remains unclear. Germline assignment: CDR1 SGHDN and CDR2 FVKESK. Trimming took off 5 bases at V and 3 bases at J, with 13 bases between the two ends. The CDR3 has 14 residues. The CDR3 DNA sequence: TGTGCCAGCAGCAAGAAGCCGGGTTACACTGAAGCTTTCTTT. It codes for CASSKKPGYTEAFF.

This clonotype was recorded at least ten times. J is TRBJ2-2 and V is TRBV6-1; D remains ambiguous. The V and J ends lost 0 bases and 8 bases respectively, with 7 bases between them. CDR3 size: 13 residues. Germline V gives CDR1 MNHNS, CDR2 SASEGT. CDR3 nucleotides: TGTGCCAGCAGTGAAGCGGTCTCAGGGGAGCTGTTTTTT. This sequence encodes CASSEAVSGELFF.

CDR3 sequence: CASSQGTRGGQDTQYF. CDR3 bases: TGTGCCAGCAGCCAAGGGACGCGGGGGGGACAGGATACGCAGTATTTT. The chain recombines TRBV4-2 with TRBJ2-3, with TRBD2 matching 9 bases. The CDR3 spans 16 residues. With V trimmed by 1 base and J by 6 bases, 8 bases remained unmatched. In germline, CDR1 is LGHNA, CDR2 YNFKEQ.

This clonotype was seen ten or more times. CDR3 sequence (DNA): TGTGCCAGCAGCTCCCGAGGGACGGTCTCCTACGAGCAGTACTTC. This gives the protein CASSSRGTVSYEQYF. The chain is built from TRBV11-2 and TRBJ2-7; D could derive from TRBD1 or TRBD2 (5 bases each). Deletions cut 4 bases from V and 0 bases from J, with 13 bases between. This CDR3 region has 15 residues. Germline assignment: CDR1 SGHAT and CDR2 FQNNGV.

In its sample, this clonotype was seen many times. V is TRBV7-8 and J is TRBJ1-3; D not certain. The V end lost 0 bases, the J end lost 4 bases, and 13 bases lay between the germline ends. The CDR3 contains 16 residues. Germline V lookup: CDR1 SGHVS, CDR2 FQNEAQ. The CDR3 DNA is TGTGCCAGCAGCTTAGCGCACGGGGATTCCGGAAACACCATATATTTT. Residues: CASSLAHGDSGNTIYF.

This clonotype was counted ten times or more. The V call is TRBV21-1, the J call TRBJ2-1; no check of the table's D call, TRBD1, against the DNA was made. TRBV21-1 is a pseudogene segment. CDR3 size: 14 residues. CDR3 in DNA: TGTGCCAGCAGTTATATCAGGGTTAGGGATGAGCAGTTCTTC. Its protein product is CASSYIRVRDEQFF.

This clonotype was counted many times. The J gene is TRBJ2-5, the V gene TRBV12-3 or TRBV12-4, with 11 positions matching TRBD1. The CDR3 sequence is 14 residues long. Trimming took 5 bases from V and 4 from J; bases not matched to a gene: 3. Written as DNA, the CDR3 is TGTGCCAGCAGTCCCGGGACAGGGGGAGAGACCCAGTACTTC. This sequence encodes CASSPGTGGETQYF.

This clonotype was seen at least ten times. V is TRBV7-3 and J is TRBJ1-2; 11 bases match TRBD1. CDR3 size: 13 residues. Germline trimming cut 5 bases from V and 8 bases from J; bases unmatched to any gene: 4. Per germline, CDR1 SGHTA and CDR2 FQGTGA. CDR3 residues: CASSRGQGGGYTF. The DNA of the CDR3 is TGTGCCAGCAGCCGGGGACAGGGGGGCGGCTACACCTTC.

This clonotype was seen at least ten times. The chain employs TRBV20-1 and TRBJ2-3; D might be TRBD1 (6 bases). This CDR3 is built from 13 residues. V was trimmed by 2 bases and J by 6 bases, leaving 12 bases between them. Germline lookup yields CDR1 DFQATT and CDR2 SNEGSKA (reference sequence). CDR3 loop: CSARHPGEDTQYF. In DNA, the CDR3 is TGCAGTGCTAGACACCCAGGGGAGGATACGCAGTATTTT.

This clonotype has a single count. Mismatch with germline at one junction end may stem from a read error. This chain uses TRBV7-7 with TRBJ2-5, with D possibly TRBD1 on 6 matching bases. Germline CDR1 and CDR2: SSHAT and FNYEAQ (reference sequence). The CDR3 sequence is 13 residues long. The CDR3 coding sequence is TGTGCCAGCAGCTTCAGGGGTACAGAGACCAAGTACTTC. Its translation is CASSFRGTETKYF.

DNA of the CDR3: TGCAGCGTTGCGGGCAGGGGAGGGGAGACCCAGTACTTC. It specifies CSVAGRGGETQYF. The rearrangement links TRBV29-1 to TRBJ2-5; D might be TRBD2 (7 bases). CDR1 and CDR2 from the germline V gene are SQVTM and ANQGSEA. The CDR3 has 13 residues. The ends were cut back, 4 bases at V and 5 bases at J, with 14 bases in the middle.

The chain uses TRBV20-1 and TRBJ2-5; tentatively, D is TRBD2 (5 bases). The CDR3 runs 14 residues. CDR1 is DFQATT, CDR2 SNEGSKA, per germline (reference sequence). Trimming took off 1 base at V and 6 bases at J, with 15 bases between the two ends. In nucleotides, the CDR3 is TGCAGTGCTAGAGGCGAGGGTTTACCTAAGACCCAGTACTTC. Encoded protein: CSARGEGLPKTQYF.

V usage is TRBV6-5 and J usage is TRBJ2-7, with a tentative D call TRBD1 (6 bases). Trimming shortened V by 6 bases and J by 2 bases, and 11 bases separated the two germline ends. Germline V gene sequence: CDR1 MNHEY, CDR2 SVGAGI. The CDR3 has 13 amino acids. The CDR3, as DNA: TGTGCCAGCAGCGAACAGGGCACCTACGAGCAGTACTTC. Amino acids: CASSEQGTYEQYF.

This clonotype has ten or more counts. V gene TRBV5-1 combines with J gene TRBJ1-1, with D perhaps TRBD1 (5 bases). There are 15 residues in the CDR3. Looked up from germline, CDR1 is SGHRS and CDR2 is YFSETQ. V lost 4 bases and J 2 bases, leaving 15 bases between the germline ends. The CDR3 bases are TGCGCCAGCAGCGCACGCATGGGGGGAAACACTGAAGCTTTCTTT. Amino acids: CASSARMGGNTEAFF.

This clonotype was counted at least ten times. The chain has TRBV28 and TRBJ2-1; the D is unclear. The CDR3 has 12 residues. V was pared by 6 bases and J by 8 bases, with 11 bases between. Looked up from germline, CDR1 is MDHEN and CDR2 is SYDVKM. In DNA form, the CDR3 reads TGTGCCAGCAGCCAACCGGCGTATGAGCAGTTCTTC. It specifies CASSQPAYEQFF.

The sample holds many counts of this clonotype. V gene TRBV5-1 combines with J gene TRBJ2-2; D unclear. CDR1 is SGHRS, CDR2 YFSETQ, per germline. CDR3 length equals 15 residues. Trimming removed 1 base from V and 0 bases from J, with 7 bases in between. CDR3 coding DNA: TGCGCCAGCAGCTTGTCAGGAGCGAACACCGGGGAGCTGTTTTTT. Its protein product is CASSLSGANTGELFF.

V gene TRBV7-2 combines with J gene TRBJ1-4, with D uncertain. V lost 5 bases and J lost 7, with 11 bases in between. The CDR3 spans 13 residues. Germline CDR1 SGHTA, CDR2 FQGNSA. The DNA of the CDR3 is TGTGCCAGCAGCCCCCCCCCGGGTGAAAAACTGTTTTTT. Protein: CASSPPPGEKLFF.